This T cell receptor beta chain was recovered during a study of T cells in Graves' hyperthyroidism and ophthalmopathy. Amplification yielded TCR beta CDR3 regions, with RNA transcripts as the source. First-round RT-PCR of the TCR CDR3 relied on the HTBI primer set. TCRdb fed the multiplex PCR reads into MiXCR, producing one record per CDR3 protein. The table includes approximately 400,000 distinct CDR3 sequences, 15% to 18% detected once. CDR1 is DFQATT, CDR2 SNEGSKA, per germline (reference sequence). V gave up 6 bases and J gave up 6 bases; unmatched junction bases: 16. The CDR3 contains 18 residues.

The sample taken for sequencing was blood. V gene TRBV20-1 combines with J gene TRBJ2-4, with 14 bases aligning to TRBD2. This receptor was taken from a woman between 18 and 29 years old with Graves' hyperthyroidism that later progressed to Graves' ophthalmopathy. The CDR3 loop is CSAPIPTGLAGERNIQYF. In DNA, the CDR3 is TGCAGTGCCCCTATTCCGACGGGACTAGCGGGAGAGAGAAACATTCAGTACTTC.